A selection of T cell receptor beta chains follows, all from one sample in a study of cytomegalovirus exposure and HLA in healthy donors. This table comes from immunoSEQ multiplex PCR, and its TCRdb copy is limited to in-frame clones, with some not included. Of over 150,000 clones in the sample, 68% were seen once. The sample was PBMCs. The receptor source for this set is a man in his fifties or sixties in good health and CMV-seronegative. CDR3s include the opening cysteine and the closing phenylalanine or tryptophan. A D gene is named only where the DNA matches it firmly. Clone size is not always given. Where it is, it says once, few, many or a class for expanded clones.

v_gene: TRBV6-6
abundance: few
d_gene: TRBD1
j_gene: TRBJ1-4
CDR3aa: CASSPRRQGPNEKLFF
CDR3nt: TGTGCCAGCAGCCCCCGGAGACAGGGTCCCAATGAAAAACTGTTTTTT

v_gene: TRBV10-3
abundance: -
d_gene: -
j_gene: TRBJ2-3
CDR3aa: CAIMRQASTDTQYF
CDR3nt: TGTGCCATCATGCGCCAGGCAAGCACAGATACGCAGTATTTT

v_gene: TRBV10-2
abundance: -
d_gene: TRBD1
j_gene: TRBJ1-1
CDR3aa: CASRDRMNTEAFF
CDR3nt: TGCGCCAGCAGGGACAGGATGAACACTGAAGCTTTCTTT

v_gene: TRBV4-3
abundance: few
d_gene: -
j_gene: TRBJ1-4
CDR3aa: CASSQDRAGMEEKLFF
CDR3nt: TGCGCCAGCAGCCAAGATCGAGCCGGGATGGAGGAAAAACTGTTTTTT

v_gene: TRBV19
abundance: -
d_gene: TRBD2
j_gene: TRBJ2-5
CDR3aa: CASRGTSGGLRRPETQYF
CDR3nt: TGTGCCAGTAGGGGGACTAGCGGGGGCCTAAGGCGCCCAGAGACCCAGTACTTC

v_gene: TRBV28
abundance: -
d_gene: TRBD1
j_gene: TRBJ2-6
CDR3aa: CASSTTGTGANVLTF
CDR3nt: TGTGCCAGCAGTACGACAGGGACCGGGGCCAACGTCCTGACTTTC

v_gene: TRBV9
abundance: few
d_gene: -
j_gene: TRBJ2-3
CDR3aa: CASSRGQLTDTQYF
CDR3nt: TGTGCCAGCAGCCGAGGACAGCTCACAGATACGCAGTATTTT

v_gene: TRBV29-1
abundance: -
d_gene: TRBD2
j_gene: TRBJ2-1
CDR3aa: CSVELSLAGGTEQFF
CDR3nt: TGCAGCGTTGAATTGAGTCTAGCGGGGGGGACTGAGCAGTTCTTC

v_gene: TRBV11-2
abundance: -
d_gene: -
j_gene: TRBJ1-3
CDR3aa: CASSSYYKGNTIYF
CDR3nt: TGTGCCAGCAGTAGTTACTACAAGGGAAACACCATATATTTT

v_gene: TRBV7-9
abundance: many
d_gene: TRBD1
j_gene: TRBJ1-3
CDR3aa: CASSWGQGARGNTIYF
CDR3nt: TGTGCCAGCAGCTGGGGACAGGGGGCTCGAGGAAACACCATATATTTT

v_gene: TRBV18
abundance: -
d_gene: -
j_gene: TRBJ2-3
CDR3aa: CASSPQRDTDTQYF
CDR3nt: TGTGCCAGCTCACCTCAGAGGGACACAGATACGCAGTATTTT

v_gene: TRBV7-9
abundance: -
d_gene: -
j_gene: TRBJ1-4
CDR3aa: CASSLASVLNEKLFF
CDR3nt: TGTGCCAGCAGCTTAGCGAGTGTTCTAAATGAAAAACTGTTTTTT

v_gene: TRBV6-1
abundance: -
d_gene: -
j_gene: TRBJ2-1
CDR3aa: CASRDRGLVQGQFF
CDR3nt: TGTGCCAGCAGGGACAGGGGACTAGTCCAGGGGCAGTTCTTC

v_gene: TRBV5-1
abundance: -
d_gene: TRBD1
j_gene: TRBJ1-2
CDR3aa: CASSSDRGQGYGYTF
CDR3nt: TGCGCCAGCAGCTCGGACAGGGGGCAGGGCTATGGCTACACCTTC

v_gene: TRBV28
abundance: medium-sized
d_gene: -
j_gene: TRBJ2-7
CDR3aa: CASSSNGEFEQYF
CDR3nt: TGTGCCAGCAGTTCTAACGGAGAATTCGAGCAGTACTTC

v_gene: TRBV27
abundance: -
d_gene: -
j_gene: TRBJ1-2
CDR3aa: CASSLQSHPNYGYTF
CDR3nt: TGTGCCAGCAGTTTACAGTCCCACCCTAACTATGGCTACACCTTC

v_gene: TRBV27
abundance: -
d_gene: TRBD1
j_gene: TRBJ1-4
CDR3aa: CASSPRQGNEKLFF
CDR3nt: TGTGCCAGCAGCCCTCGACAGGGAAATGAAAAACTGTTTTTT

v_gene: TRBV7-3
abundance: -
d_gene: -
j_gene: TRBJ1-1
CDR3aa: CASSRRVGRRDTEAFF
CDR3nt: TGTGCCAGCAGCCGAAGGGTAGGAAGGCGGGACACTGAAGCTTTCTTT

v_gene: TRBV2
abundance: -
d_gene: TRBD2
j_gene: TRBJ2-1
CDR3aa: CASSASGGTRNEQFF
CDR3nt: TGTGCCAGCAGTGCAAGCGGGGGGACCCGCAATGAGCAGTTCTTC

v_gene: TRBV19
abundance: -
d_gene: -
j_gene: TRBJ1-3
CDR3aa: CASSIPSRATGNTIYF
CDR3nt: TGTGCCAGTAGTATACCCTCCAGGGCAACTGGAAACACCATATATTTT